This passage covers 27 T cell receptor beta chains from one sample sequenced in a study of blood T cell repertoires in COVID-19. Produced via immunoSEQ multiplex PCR; TCRdb's table is partial and in-frame only. The table has about 200,000 clones, nearly 90% seen once. Source material: peripheral blood. These receptor sequences come from a man between 50 and 59 years old with COVID-19, enrolled during active disease.

J is TRBJ2-3 and V is TRBV6-1; 7 nucleotides align to TRBD2. Germline V gene sequence: CDR1 MNHNS, CDR2 SASEGT. Trimming cost V 1 base and J 2 bases; bases outside gene matches: 9. The CDR3 extends over 17 amino acids. Here the CDR3 DNA reads TGTGCCAGCAGTGAAGTCGGCGCGGGAGCAGCCACAGATACGCAGTATTTT. Translation: CASSEVGAGAATDTQYF.

The chain couples TRBV3-1 (or the pseudogene TRBV3-2) to TRBJ2-3, with TRBD2 as a possible D gene (7 bases). Germline V gives CDR1 LGHDT, CDR2 YNNKEL (reference sequence). The CDR3 sequence is 18 residues long. Trimming removed 1 base from V and 2 bases from J, with 19 bases in between. The CDR3 DNA is TGTGCCAGCAGCCAAGCAAAGGGGGGAGGGCCGTTCACAGATACGCAGTATTTT. Residues: CASSQAKGGGPFTDTQYF.

This CDR3 is CASSREGTTNEKLFF. CDR3 in DNA: TGTGCCAGCAGCAGGGAGGGAACAACTAATGAAAAACTGTTTTTT. The chain uses TRBV2 and TRBJ1-4, with D possibly matching TRBD1 (5 bases). This CDR3 is built from 15 residues. The germline gives CDR1 SNHLY, CDR2 FYNNEI. Deletions cut 6 bases from V and 0 bases from J, with 11 bases between.

This sequence joins TRBV5-1 and TRBJ2-7; 7 bases agree with TRBD1. The CDR3 totals 15 residues. V trimming: 4 bases; J trimming: 0 bases; junction bases outside the gene matches: 7. Germline assignment: CDR1 SGHRS and CDR2 YFSETQ. Written as DNA, the CDR3 is TGCGCCAGCAGCCTTAGGACAGGAAGCTCCTACGAGCAGTACTTC. Amino acid sequence: CASSLRTGSSYEQYF.

This chain connects TRBV6-5 to TRBJ1-1, with a weak D call TRBD1 (6 bases). Germline V gene sequence: CDR1 MNHEY, CDR2 SVGAGI. The CDR3 runs 12 residues. V lost 8 bases and J 8 bases, leaving 15 bases between the germline ends. CDR3 sequence (DNA): TGTGCCAGCCGGACAGCCTCTTTGGAAGCTTTCTTT. This encodes CASRTASLEAFF.

The chain couples TRBV3-1 (or the pseudogene TRBV3-2) to TRBJ2-1; 9 nucleotides align to TRBD1. The CDR3 sequence is 13 residues long. The V segment lost 6 bases and the J segment 13 bases; nucleotides outside the gene matches: 10. The V gene's germline CDR1 is LGHDT and CDR2 YNNKEL (reference sequence). CDR3 region: CASSDGTGTNQFF. The CDR3 nucleotides read TGTGCCAGCAGTGACGGGACAGGGACGAATCAGTTCTTC.

The genes are TRBV19 and TRBJ2-7; the match to TRBD2 covers 14 bases. Trimming removed 3 bases from V and 3 bases from J; junction bases left unmatched: 10. The CDR3 spans 18 residues. Germline CDR1 reads LNHDA; CDR2 reads SQIVND (reference sequence). CDR3 coding DNA: TGTGCCAGTAGTATTGCCCGACTAGCGGGAGGGCCGGTCTACGAGCAGTACTTC. Protein sequence: CASSIARLAGGPVYEQYF.

The chain is built from TRBV11-3 and TRBJ1-6; D not certain. CDR3 length equals 14 residues. V lost 5 bases, J lost 6 bases, and 11 bases lay in between. Germline CDR1 reads SGHNT; CDR2 reads YENEEA. CDR3 residues: CASSRGLSNSPLHF. For the CDR3, the DNA is TGTGCCAGCAGCCGTGGACTGTCTAATTCACCCCTCCACTTT.

The chain links TRBV7-2 to TRBJ2-5, with TRBD2 identical over 15 bases. The CDR3 runs 16 residues. Looked up from germline, CDR1 is SGHTA and CDR2 is FQGNSA. V trimming: 3 bases; J trimming: 5 bases; junction bases outside the gene matches: 4. This chain's CDR3 is CASSLWTSGGEETQYF. In DNA, the CDR3 is TGTGCCAGCAGCTTGTGGACTAGCGGGGGGGAGGAGACCCAGTACTTC.

This sequence joins TRBV10-2 and TRBJ2-5, with 14 bases matching TRBD2. Germline-derived CDR1 and CDR2 are WSHSY and SAAADI. CDR3 length equals 18 residues. J was trimmed by 3 bases and V by 6 bases; bases with no gene match: 12. The CDR3 here is CASSLGTSGRTTKETQYF. Written as DNA, the CDR3 is TGCGCCAGCAGCCTCGGGACTAGCGGGAGAACAACAAAAGAGACCCAGTACTTC.

The genes are TRBV7-3 and TRBJ2-1; TRBD2 might be the D (5 bases). The CDR3 contains 14 residues. Trimming left V 0 bases short and J 7 bases short, with 10 bases between. The germline gives CDR1 SGHTA, CDR2 FQGTGA. The CDR3 DNA sequence: TGTGCCAGCAGCTTAACGGTGAGGGAGAATGAGCAGTTCTTC. This sequence encodes CASSLTVRENEQFF.

The gene calls are TRBV27 and TRBJ1-6, with TRBD1 matching 9 bases. The ends lost 7 bases at V and 9 bases at J; junction bases unmatched: 7. Germline V gene lookup returns CDR1 MNHEY and CDR2 SMNVEV (reference sequence). CDR3 length: 14 amino acids. CDR3 sequence reads: CASNLGTGTSPLHF. The CDR3 region has the DNA TGTGCCAGCAACTTAGGGACAGGGACTTCACCCCTCCACTTT.

The rearrangement uses TRBV2 and TRBJ2-3, with 12 bases identical to TRBD2. The ends lost 9 bases at V and 7 bases at J; junction bases unmatched: 8. The CDR3 loop spans 14 amino acids. Germline V gene lookup returns CDR1 SNHLY and CDR2 FYNNEI. The CDR3 DNA reads TGTGCCAGGGAGTCTAGCGGGGGGGAAAATACGCAGTATTTT. Translation: CARESSGGENTQYF.

The chain is built from TRBV9 and TRBJ2-5; TRBD2 might be the D (6 bases). The CDR3 runs 13 residues. V was cut by 4 bases and J by 5 bases, with 12 bases left in between. From germline, CDR1 is SGDLS and CDR2 YYNGEE. CDR3 nucleotide sequence: TGTGCCAGCAGCAGGAGGGCCGACGAGACCCAGTACTTC. This sequence encodes CASSRRADETQYF.

This chain connects TRBV7-6 to TRBJ1-1, with 8 bases that match TRBD1. V shed 4 bases, J shed 7 bases, and the junction held 2 bases outside the gene matches. The CDR3 is 12 residues long. CDR1 is SGHVS and CDR2 is FNYEAQ in the germline V gene. The chain's CDR3 is CASSSDRGEAFF. The CDR3 bases are TGTGCCAGCAGCTCAGACAGGGGTGAAGCTTTCTTT.

As regards this clone: It is likely a read error, because the conserved phenylalanine at the end of the CDR3 is missing. The limits of the CDR3 on the DNA are not certain, so only TCRdb's listed CDR3 is given. The gene calls are TRBV21-1 and TRBJ2-7; TRBD2, the D gene given by the table, was not confirmed from the DNA. TRBV21-1 is given as a pseudogene. With termini counted, the CDR3 has 12 amino acids. CDR3 amino acids: CASSPRSGSFRA.

The chain employs TRBV18 and TRBJ2-5; D is ambiguous. Germline V gene data show CDR1 as KGHSH and CDR2 as LQKENI. Trimming took off 3 bases at V and 2 bases at J, with 13 bases between the two ends. The length of the CDR3 is 15 residues. CDR3 amino acids: CASSPPGGPQETQYF. CDR3 DNA: TGTGCCAGCTCACCCCCTGGCGGTCCACAAGAGACCCAGTACTTC.

V usage is TRBV2 and J usage is TRBJ1-5; tentative D call: TRBD1 (5 bases). Trimming took 2 bases from V and 4 from J, leaving 12 bases between them. Per the germline V gene, CDR1 is SNHLY and CDR2 is FYNNEI. The CDR3 sequence is 15 residues long. The CDR3 sequence is CASSEIGDGNQPQHF. The CDR3, as DNA: TGTGCCAGCAGTGAAATAGGGGATGGAAATCAGCCCCAGCATTTT.

This clone was seen once. This chain uses TRBV6-5 with TRBJ1-4; 7 bases are a match to TRBD1. The CDR3 runs 15 residues. The germline V gene encodes CDR1 MNHEY and CDR2 SVGAGI. V was pared by 6 bases and J by 3 bases, with 7 bases of the junction left unmatched. The CDR3 is CASRLQGNANEKLFF. The CDR3 DNA reads TGTGCCAGCAGACTACAGGGGAATGCTAATGAAAAACTGTTTTTT.

V is TRBV5-1 and J is TRBJ2-7; 7 nucleotides align to TRBD1. The germline V gene encodes CDR1 SGHRS and CDR2 YFSETQ. This CDR3 comprises 12 residues. V shed 4 bases and J 8 bases; nucleotides not matched to a gene: 6. CDR3 loop: CASSTDRVQQYF. Written as DNA, the CDR3 is TGCGCCAGCAGCACAGACAGGGTCCAGCAGTACTTC.

J is TRBJ2-5 and V is TRBV3-1 (or the pseudogene TRBV3-2), with 10 bases matching TRBD2. This CDR3 has 15 residues. The V gene's germline CDR1 is LGHDT and CDR2 YNNKEL (reference sequence). Losses at the gene ends were 2 bases for V and 5 bases for J; bases not matched to a gene: 5. The CDR3 region is CASSQPPSGSETQYF. The DNA for the CDR3 is TGTGCCAGCAGCCAACCCCCTAGCGGGAGCGAGACCCAGTACTTC.

This clone appeared once. The J gene is TRBJ2-3, the V gene TRBV7-9; 7 nucleotides match TRBD1. V shed 5 bases and J 6 bases; nucleotides not matched to a gene: 5. The CDR3 sequence is 13 residues long. CDR1 is SEHNR and CDR2 is FQNEAQ in the germline V gene (reference sequence). CDR3 residues: CASSPKGGDTQYF. The CDR3 region has the DNA TGTGCCAGCAGCCCCAAAGGGGGCGATACGCAGTATTTT.

V gene TRBV5-4 combines with J gene TRBJ2-7, with TRBD2 identical over 7 bases. The CDR3 runs to 13 residues. Germline values: CDR1 SGHNT, CDR2 YYREEE (reference sequence). With V trimmed by 1 base and J by 5 bases, 3 bases remained unmatched. As DNA, the CDR3 is TGTGCCAGCAGCTTGTCGGGGGGTAACGAGCAGTACTTC. Translating gives CASSLSGGNEQYF.

The chain employs TRBV5-1 and TRBJ2-3, with 11 positions matching TRBD2. The junction had 14 bases not matched to a gene; V was cut back by 0 bases and J by 2 bases. CDR3 size: 20 residues. From germline, CDR1 is SGHRS and CDR2 YFSETQ. The CDR3 DNA sequence: TGCGCCAGCAGCTTGGAGGGGTTCCTAGCGGGAGGCGCATCCACAGATACGCAGTATTTT. The encoded protein is CASSLEGFLAGGASTDTQYF.

This clone was detected ten times or more. A junction end diverges from the germline sequence, so it may reflect a read error. The chain is built from TRBV6-2 or TRBV6-3 and TRBJ2-6; the D gene is possibly TRBD2 (6 bases). Looked up from germline, CDR1 is MNHEY and CDR2 is SVGEGT. This CDR3 is 17 amino acids long. CDR3: CASSYWGGADGANVLTF. The CDR3 DNA sequence: TGTGCCAGCAGCTACTGGGGAGGAGCAGATGGGGCCAACGTCCTGACTTTC.

This chain links TRBV29-1 with TRBJ2-1; 8 nucleotides line up with TRBD2. Losses at the gene ends were 3 bases for V and 1 base for J; bases not matched to a gene: 2. Germline V gives CDR1 SQVTM, CDR2 ANQGSEA. The CDR3 sequence is 14 residues long. The CDR3 nucleotides are TGCAGCGTTGAGGCGGGAGGTTCCTACAATGAGCAGTTCTTC. This sequence encodes CSVEAGGSYNEQFF.

The chain uses TRBV9 and TRBJ2-7; possibly TRBD1 for D (6 bases). Germline lookup yields CDR1 SGDLS and CDR2 YYNGEE. With 4 bases removed from V and 6 bases from J, the gap between germline ends came to 17 bases. The CDR3 runs 14 residues. CDR3 protein: CASSYRVNAIEQYF. As DNA, the CDR3 is TGTGCCAGCAGCTACAGGGTAAATGCGATCGAGCAGTACTTC. Together with reference TRBV9 and TRBJ2-7, the CDR3 gives the full variable domain: DSGVTQTPKHLITATGQRVTLRCSPRSGDLSVYWYQQSLDQGLQFLIQYYNGEERAKGNILERFSAQQFPDLHSELNLSSLELGDSALYFCASSYRVNAIEQYFGPGTRLTVT.